The T cell receptor (beta chain) under discussion was sequenced for a study of shared clonotypes between healthy human individuals. This clone was picked up a small number of times. Its cognate antigen is unknown. V was pared by 10 bases and J by 0 bases, with 13 bases between. The CDR3 totals 13 residues. Germline lookup yields CDR1 ENHRY and CDR2 SYGVKD. Regarding the study as a whole: Memory subsets generally showed smaller estimated richness than naive subsets did.

Those who donated, Caucasian adults without exception, all lived in Nashville, Tennessee. The material for each subset, its genomic DNA, was split evenly across several immunoSEQ plates. The data were produced by immunoSEQ multiplex PCR, yet TCRdb's version contains in-frame clones alone and is incomplete. The repertoire holds 980,000 or so clones, with more than 75% as singletons. V gene TRBV10-3 combines with J gene TRBJ2-7; D is ambiguous. Sequencing input: memory CD4+ T cells sorted from blood. Subset specified: CD45RA-negative fraction. The TCR comes from a man aged 18 to 30 in good health. The CDR3 coding sequence is TGTGCCACCCATGGCCTTGCCTCCTACGAGCAGTACTTC. This sequence encodes CATHGLASYEQYF.